These T cell receptor beta chains were read from a single sample in a study of Ad26.COV2.S vaccination and SARS-CoV-2 variants. Profiling relied on immunoSEQ multiplex PCR, and the TCRdb table lists in-frame clones only, not all of them. The data contain 300,000 to 400,000 clones, more than 75% of them singletons. The source material was peripheral blood, sampled in a trial of Ad26.COV2.S vaccine versus placebo. The receptors derive from a person between 18 and 60 years old who received the Ad26.COV2.S COVID-19 vaccine or a placebo. The CDR3 runs from the conserved cysteine through the conserved F or W. D genes are given only for firm matches.

-,TRBJ1-1,TRBV6-2/TRBV6-3,14,CASSYSAGNTEAFF,TGTGCCAGCAGCTACTCCGCAGGGAACACTGAAGCTTTCTTT
-,TRBJ2-1,TRBV3-1/TRBV3-2,13,CASSQDVGDEQFF,TGTGCCAGCAGCCAAGATGTAGGTGATGAGCAGTTCTTC
TRBD2,TRBJ2-5,TRBV19,14,CASSMGGYQETQYF,TGTGCCAGTAGTATGGGGGGGTACCAAGAGACCCAGTACTTC
-,TRBJ2-1,TRBV12-3/TRBV12-4,12,CASSLTVNEQFF,TGTGCCAGCAGTTTGACAGTCAATGAGCAGTTCTTC
-,TRBJ1-1,TRBV4-2,13,CASRNPGSSEAFF,TGTGCCAGCAGAAATCCAGGGAGCTCAGAAGCTTTCTTT
-,TRBJ1-4,TRBV9,13,CASSVAGDEKLFF,TGTGCCAGCAGCGTAGCAGGGGATGAAAAACTGTTTTTT
-,TRBJ1-5,TRBV15,14,CATSRQGFDQPQHF,TGTGCCACCAGCAGACAGGGGTTCGATCAGCCCCAGCATTTT
-,TRBJ2-2,TRBV9,15,CASSAPTANTGELFF,TGTGCCAGCAGCGCCCCGACTGCGAACACCGGGGAGCTGTTTTTT
TRBD1,TRBJ1-2,TRBV27,14,CASSLRGGNYGYTF,TGTGCCAGCAGTTTACGAGGGGGCAACTATGGCTACACCTTC
-,TRBJ2-3,TRBV19,15,CASSMGGGSTDTQYF,TGTGCCAGTAGTATGGGCGGGGGCAGCACAGATACGCAGTATTTT
-,TRBJ1-1,TRBV30,11,CAWRRDSEAFF,TGTGCCTGGAGGAGGGATTCTGAAGCTTTCTTT
TRBD1,TRBJ1-1,TRBV19,16,CASTPLGTGGYTEAFF,TGTGCCAGCACCCCCCTAGGGACAGGGGGCTACACTGAAGCTTTCTTT
-,TRBJ1-1,TRBV6-1,14,CASSEIPDRREAFF,TGTGCCAGCAGTGAAATCCCCGACAGAAGAGAAGCTTTCTTT
TRBD1,TRBJ2-6,TRBV6-5,15,CASSYGTAGANVLTF,TGTGCCAGCAGTTACGGGACAGCTGGGGCCAACGTCCTGACTTTC
-,TRBJ2-6,TRBV12-1,18,CASSFWGGWVSGANVLTF,TGTGCCAGCAGCTTTTGGGGGGGTTGGGTCTCTGGGGCCAACGTCCTGACTTTC
-,TRBJ1-1,TRBV5-1,14,CASSPVGVETEAFF,TGCGCCAGCAGCCCTGTTGGGGTAGAGACTGAAGCTTTCTTT
-,TRBJ2-3,TRBV7-6,12,CASSLGPDTQYF,TGTGCCAGCAGCTTAGGGCCAGATACGCAGTATTTT
TRBD1,TRBJ2-7,TRBV4-1,16,CASSQEGQLLNYEQYF,TGCGCCAGCAGCCAAGAGGGACAGCTTCTAAACTACGAGCAGTACTTC
-,TRBJ1-4,TRBV3-1/TRBV3-2,14,CASSQSGWGEKLFF,TGTGCCAGCAGCCAGTCGGGGTGGGGTGAAAAACTGTTTTTT
TRBD1,TRBJ1-2,TRBV5-6,15,CASSSRQGRGYGYTF,TGTGCCAGCAGCTCCAGACAGGGTCGGGGCTATGGCTACACCTTC
-,TRBJ1-1,TRBV18,13,CASSPSGQHEAFF,TGTGCCAGCTCACCAAGCGGACAACATGAAGCTTTCTTT
TRBD1,TRBJ2-2,TRBV6-5,15,CASSYRGQPTGELFF,TGTGCCAGCAGTTACCGGGGACAGCCCACCGGGGAGCTGTTTTTT
TRBD2,TRBJ2-2,TRBV5-1,16,CASRASGGANTGELFF,TGCGCCAGCAGAGCTAGCGGGGGAGCGAACACCGGGGAGCTGTTTTTT
TRBD1,TRBJ2-1,TRBV3-1/TRBV3-2,19,CASSQDERRTGRSYNEQFF,TGTGCCAGCAGCCAAGACGAAAGAAGGACAGGGCGATCCTACAATGAGCAGTTCTTC
-,TRBJ2-3,TRBV7-9,16,CASSPPDGGTTDTQYF,TGTGCCAGCAGCCCCCCCGACGGGGGCACCACAGATACGCAGTATTTT
TRBD1,TRBJ1-2,TRBV4-2,15,CASSPRQGASYGYTF,TGTGCCAGCAGCCCTAGACAGGGGGCAAGTTATGGCTACACCTTC
TRBD1,TRBJ1-2,TRBV5-5,13,CASSPTGEHGYTF,TGTGCCAGCAGCCCCACAGGGGAGCATGGCTACACCTTC
TRBD1,TRBJ2-1,TRBV5-4,15,CASSWLQGAENEQFF,TGTGCCAGCAGCTGGTTGCAGGGGGCGGAGAATGAGCAGTTCTTC
TRBD1,TRBJ1-2,TRBV6-5,13,CASSQGQLNGYTF,TGTGCCAGCAGTCAGGGACAGCTGAATGGCTACACCTTC
-,TRBJ2-7,TRBV7-9,15,CASTQAGGGSYEQYF,TGTGCCAGCACCCAAGCCGGAGGGGGCTCCTACGAGCAGTACTTC
-,TRBJ2-5,TRBV9,15,CASSVEGQYRETQYF,TGTGCCAGCAGCGTAGAGGGACAATATAGGGAGACCCAGTACTTC
-,TRBJ1-1,TRBV3-1/TRBV3-2,13,CASSQRGDTEAFF,TGTGCCAGCAGCCAGCGCGGTGACACTGAAGCTTTCTTT
-,TRBJ2-7,TRBV18,15,CASSPVGTGTYEQYF,TGTGCCAGCTCACCAGTTGGGACCGGGACCTACGAGCAGTACTTC